These 5 T cell receptor beta chains came from one sample sequenced in a study of CD8+CD57+ T cells in acquired aplastic anemia. The use of genomic DNA as template underpinned the TCR beta VDJ and CDR3 profiling. MiXCR was run by TCRdb on the reads, yielding one entry per CDR3 protein. The profile covers about 270,000 distinct CDR3 sequences, with approximately 56% appearing a single time and under 8.5% taken by the ten largest. The sample taken for sequencing was sorted CD4+, CD8+, or CD8+CD57+ T cells (not recorded which) from PBMCs. The receptors were sampled from a human donor with severe aplastic anemia or a healthy control (not recorded which).

CDR3 region: CAISDSPGQGVGYTF. The CDR3 DNA reads TGTGCCATCAGTGACTCACCGGGACAGGGGGTTGGCTACACCTTC. V is TRBV10-3 and J is TRBJ1-2, with TRBD1 matching over 11 bases. The V gene end was trimmed by 3 bases and the J gene end by 7 bases; junction bases not matched to a gene: 7. This CDR3 is built from 15 residues. The germline V gene encodes CDR1 ENHRY and CDR2 SYGVKD.

This clonotype was counted many times. The V gene is TRBV30, the J gene TRBJ2-5; D gene unclear. The CDR3 contains 13 residues. CDR1 and CDR2 (germline): GTSNPN, SVGIG (reference sequence). Trimming shortened V by 0 bases and J by 2 bases, and 7 bases separated the two germline ends. Here the CDR3 reads CAWSVQQQETQYF. CDR3 nucleotide sequence: TGTGCCTGGAGTGTACAACAGCAAGAGACCCAGTACTTC.

This chain connects TRBV20-1 to TRBJ1-5; D remains ambiguous. The germline V and J ends were trimmed by 5 bases and 1 base, with 6 bases remaining between them. The germline V gene encodes CDR1 DFQATT and CDR2 SNEGSKA (reference sequence). The CDR3 runs to 12 residues. The CDR3 is CSARVSNQPQHF. In DNA, the CDR3 is TGCAGTGCTCGGGTGAGCAATCAGCCCCAGCATTTT.

The chain joins TRBV7-2 to TRBJ1-1; D gene uncertain. Germline values: CDR1 SGHTA, CDR2 FQGNSA. The CDR3 runs to 14 residues. The ends were cut back, 2 bases at V and 8 bases at J, with 15 bases in the middle. CDR3 residues: CASSLFLDGPEAFF. CDR3 sequence (DNA): TGTGCCAGCAGCTTATTTCTCGACGGGCCAGAAGCTTTCTTT.

Notes on this clonotype: At one boundary the junction diverges from the germline segment, which might be a read error. The chain couples TRBV9 to TRBJ2-2, with D perhaps TRBD1 (6 bases). The CDR3 consists of 16 residues. CDR1 is SGDLS, CDR2 YYNGEE, per germline. CDR3 nucleotides: TGTGCCAGCAGGAGTGAACAGGGAAGGGGCACCGGGGAGCTGTTCTTT. Its protein product is CASRSEQGRGTGELFF.